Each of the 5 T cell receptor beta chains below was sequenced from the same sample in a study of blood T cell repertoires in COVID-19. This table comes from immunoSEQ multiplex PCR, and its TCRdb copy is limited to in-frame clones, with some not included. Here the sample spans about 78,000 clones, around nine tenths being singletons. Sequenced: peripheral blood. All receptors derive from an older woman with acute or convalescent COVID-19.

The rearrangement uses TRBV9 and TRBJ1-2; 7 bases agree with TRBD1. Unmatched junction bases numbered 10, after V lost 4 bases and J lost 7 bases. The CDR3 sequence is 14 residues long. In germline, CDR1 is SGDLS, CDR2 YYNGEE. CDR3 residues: CASSLTGTDSGYTF. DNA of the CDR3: TGTGCCAGCAGCTTAACCGGGACAGACTCTGGCTACACCTTC.

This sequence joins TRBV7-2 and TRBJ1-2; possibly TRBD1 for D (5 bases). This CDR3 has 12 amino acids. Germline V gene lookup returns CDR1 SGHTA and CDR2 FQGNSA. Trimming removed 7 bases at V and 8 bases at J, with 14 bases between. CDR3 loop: CASNELRAGYTF. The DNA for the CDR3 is TGTGCCAGCAACGAACTCAGGGCAGGCTACACCTTC.

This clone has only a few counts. This CDR3 is CASSLFVDQETQYF. The CDR3 DNA reads as TGCGCCAGCAGCTTGTTCGTAGACCAAGAGACCCAGTACTTC. The genes are TRBV5-1 and TRBJ2-5; D call uncertain. V was clipped by 1 base and J by 0 bases, with 7 bases between them. CDR3 length: 14 amino acids. Germline V CDR1 and CDR2: SGHRS, YFSETQ.

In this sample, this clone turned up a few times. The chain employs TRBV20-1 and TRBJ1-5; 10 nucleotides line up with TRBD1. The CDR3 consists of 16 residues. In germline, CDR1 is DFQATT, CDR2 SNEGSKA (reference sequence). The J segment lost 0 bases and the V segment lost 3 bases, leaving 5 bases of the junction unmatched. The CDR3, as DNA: TGCAGTGCTAGTTCGGGACAGGGGATTAGCAATCAGCCCCAGCATTTT. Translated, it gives CSASSGQGISNQPQHF.

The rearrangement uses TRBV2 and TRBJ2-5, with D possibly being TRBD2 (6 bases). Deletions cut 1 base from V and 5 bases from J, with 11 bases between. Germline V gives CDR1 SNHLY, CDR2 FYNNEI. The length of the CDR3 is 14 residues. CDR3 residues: CASSEGFGGETQYF. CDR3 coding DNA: TGTGCCAGCAGTGAAGGGTTTGGGGGGGAGACCCAGTACTTC. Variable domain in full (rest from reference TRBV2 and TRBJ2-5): EPEVTQTPSHQVTQMGQEVILRCVPISNHLYFYWYRQILGQKVEFLVSFYNNEISEKSEIFDDQFSVERPDGSNFTLKIRSTKLEDSAMYFCASSEGFGGETQYFGPGTRLLVL.